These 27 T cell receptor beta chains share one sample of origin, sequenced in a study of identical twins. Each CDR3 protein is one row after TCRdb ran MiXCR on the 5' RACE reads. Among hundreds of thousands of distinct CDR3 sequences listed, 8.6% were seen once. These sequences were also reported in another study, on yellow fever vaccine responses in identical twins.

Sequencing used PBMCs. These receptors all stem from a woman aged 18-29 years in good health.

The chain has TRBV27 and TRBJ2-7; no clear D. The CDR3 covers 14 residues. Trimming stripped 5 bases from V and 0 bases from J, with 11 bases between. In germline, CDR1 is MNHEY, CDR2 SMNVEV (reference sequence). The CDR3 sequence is CASSVRPDSYEQYF. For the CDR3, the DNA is TGTGCCAGCAGTGTCCGTCCTGACTCCTACGAGCAGTACTTC.

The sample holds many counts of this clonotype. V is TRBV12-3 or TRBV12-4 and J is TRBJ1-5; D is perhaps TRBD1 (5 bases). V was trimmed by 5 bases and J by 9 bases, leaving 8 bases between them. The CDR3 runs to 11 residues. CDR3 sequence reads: CASSDQGPQHF. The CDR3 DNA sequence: TGTGCCAGCAGTGATCAGGGGCCCCAGCATTTT.

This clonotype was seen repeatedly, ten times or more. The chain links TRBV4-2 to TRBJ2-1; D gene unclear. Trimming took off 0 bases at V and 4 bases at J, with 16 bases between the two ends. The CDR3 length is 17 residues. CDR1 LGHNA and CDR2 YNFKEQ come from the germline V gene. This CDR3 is CASSQESDGNPYNEQFF. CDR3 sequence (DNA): TGTGCCAGCAGCCAAGAATCGGACGGAAATCCATACAATGAGCAGTTCTTC.

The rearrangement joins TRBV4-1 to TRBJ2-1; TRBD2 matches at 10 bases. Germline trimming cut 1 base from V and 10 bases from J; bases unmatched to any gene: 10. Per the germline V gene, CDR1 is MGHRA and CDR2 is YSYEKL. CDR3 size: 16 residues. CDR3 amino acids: CASSQGGASGGREQFF. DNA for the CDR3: TGCGCCAGCAGCCAAGGTGGGGCTAGCGGGGGCAGGGAGCAGTTCTTC.

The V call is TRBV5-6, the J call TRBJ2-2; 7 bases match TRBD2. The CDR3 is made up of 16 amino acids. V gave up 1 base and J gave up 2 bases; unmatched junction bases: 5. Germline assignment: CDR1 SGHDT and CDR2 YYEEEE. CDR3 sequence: CASSLLAAPNTGELFF. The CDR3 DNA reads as TGTGCCAGCAGCTTGCTAGCGGCGCCTAACACCGGGGAGCTGTTTTTT.

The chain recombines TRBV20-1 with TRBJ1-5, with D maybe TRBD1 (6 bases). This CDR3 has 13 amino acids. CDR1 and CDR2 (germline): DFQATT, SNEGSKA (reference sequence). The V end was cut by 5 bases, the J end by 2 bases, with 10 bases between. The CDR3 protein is CSALAGGNQPQHF. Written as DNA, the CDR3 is TGCAGTGCTCTGGCAGGGGGCAATCAGCCCCAGCATTTT.

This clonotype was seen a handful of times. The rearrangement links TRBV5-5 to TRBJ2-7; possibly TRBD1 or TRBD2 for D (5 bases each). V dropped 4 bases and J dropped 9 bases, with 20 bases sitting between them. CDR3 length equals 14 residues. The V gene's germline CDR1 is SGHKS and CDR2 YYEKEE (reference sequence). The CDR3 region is CASSPTWGFFGQYF. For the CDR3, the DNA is TGTGCCAGCAGCCCTACCTGGGGGTTCTTTGGGCAGTACTTC.

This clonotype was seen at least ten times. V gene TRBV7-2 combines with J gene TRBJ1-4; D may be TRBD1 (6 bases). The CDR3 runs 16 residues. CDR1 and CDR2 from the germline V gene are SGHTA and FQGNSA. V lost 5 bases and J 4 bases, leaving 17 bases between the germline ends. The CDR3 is CASSINPTGNNEKLFF. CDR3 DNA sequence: TGTGCCAGCAGCATAAACCCGACAGGAAATAATGAAAAACTGTTTTTT. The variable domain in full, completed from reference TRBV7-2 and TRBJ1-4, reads GAGVSQSPSNKVTEKGKDVELRCDPISGHTALYWYRQSLGQGLEFLIYFQGNSAPDKSGLPSDRFSAERTGGSVSTLTIQRTQQEDSAVYLCASSINPTGNNEKLFFGSGTQLSVL.

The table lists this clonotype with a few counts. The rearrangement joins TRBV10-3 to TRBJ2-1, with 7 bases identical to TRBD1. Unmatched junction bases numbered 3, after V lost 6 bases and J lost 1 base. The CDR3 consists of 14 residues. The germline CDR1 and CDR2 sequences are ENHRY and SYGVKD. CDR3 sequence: CAIRQGTSYNEQFF. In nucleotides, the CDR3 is TGTGCCATCAGACAGGGGACGTCCTACAATGAGCAGTTCTTC.

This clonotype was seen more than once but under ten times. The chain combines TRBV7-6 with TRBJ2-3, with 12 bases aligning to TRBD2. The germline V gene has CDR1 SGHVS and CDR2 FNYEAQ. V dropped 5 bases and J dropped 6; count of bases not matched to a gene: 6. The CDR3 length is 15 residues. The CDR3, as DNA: TGTGCCAGCAGCCTTGGGACTAGCGGGCGTGATACGCAGTATTTT. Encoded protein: CASSLGTSGRDTQYF.

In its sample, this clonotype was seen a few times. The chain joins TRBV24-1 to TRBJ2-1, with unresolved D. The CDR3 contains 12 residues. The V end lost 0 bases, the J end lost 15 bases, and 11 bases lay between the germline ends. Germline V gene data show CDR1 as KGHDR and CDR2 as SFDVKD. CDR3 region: CATSDLLGLRFF. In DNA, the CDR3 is TGTGCCACCAGTGATTTGCTGGGGTTACGGTTCTTC.

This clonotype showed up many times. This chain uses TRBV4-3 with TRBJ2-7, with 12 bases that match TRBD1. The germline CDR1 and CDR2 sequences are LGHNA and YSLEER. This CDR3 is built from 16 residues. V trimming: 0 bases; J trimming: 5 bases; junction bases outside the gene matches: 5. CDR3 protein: CASSQDSGTGGNEQYF. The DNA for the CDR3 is TGCGCCAGCAGCCAAGATTCCGGGACAGGGGGCAACGAGCAGTACTTC.

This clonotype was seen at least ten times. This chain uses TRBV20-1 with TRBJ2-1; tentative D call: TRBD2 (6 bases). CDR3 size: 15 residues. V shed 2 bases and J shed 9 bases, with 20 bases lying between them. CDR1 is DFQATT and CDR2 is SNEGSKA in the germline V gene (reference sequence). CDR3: CSARSPRLGSREQFF. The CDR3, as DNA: TGCAGTGCTAGAAGTCCTAGACTAGGATCTCGTGAGCAGTTCTTC.

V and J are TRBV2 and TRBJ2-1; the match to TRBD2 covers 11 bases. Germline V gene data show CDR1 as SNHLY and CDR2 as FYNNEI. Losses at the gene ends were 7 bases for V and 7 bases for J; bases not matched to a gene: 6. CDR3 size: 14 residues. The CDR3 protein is CASTLGTSGNEQFF. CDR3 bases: TGTGCCAGCACCCTCGGGACTAGCGGTAATGAGCAGTTCTTC.

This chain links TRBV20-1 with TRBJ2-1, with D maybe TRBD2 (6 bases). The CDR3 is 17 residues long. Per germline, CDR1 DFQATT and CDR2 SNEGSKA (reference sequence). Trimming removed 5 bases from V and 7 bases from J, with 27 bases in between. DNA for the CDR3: TGCAGTGCTGCTCGAATCCGGGCCGCACGACTAGGGAATGAGCAGTTCTTC. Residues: CSAARIRAARLGNEQFF.

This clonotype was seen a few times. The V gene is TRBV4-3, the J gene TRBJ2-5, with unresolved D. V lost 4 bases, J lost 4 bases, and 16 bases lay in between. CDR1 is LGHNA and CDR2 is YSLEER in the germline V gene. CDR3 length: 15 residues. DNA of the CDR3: TGCGCCAGCAGCCCCTCGCGAGGAGTCGGAGAGACCCAGTACTTC. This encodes CASSPSRGVGETQYF.

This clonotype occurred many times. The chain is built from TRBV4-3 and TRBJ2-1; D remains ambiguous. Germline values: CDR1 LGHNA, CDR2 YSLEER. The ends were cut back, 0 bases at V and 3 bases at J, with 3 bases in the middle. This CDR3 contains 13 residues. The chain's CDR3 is CASSQEYYNEQFF. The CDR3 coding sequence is TGCGCCAGCAGCCAAGAATACTACAATGAGCAGTTCTTC.

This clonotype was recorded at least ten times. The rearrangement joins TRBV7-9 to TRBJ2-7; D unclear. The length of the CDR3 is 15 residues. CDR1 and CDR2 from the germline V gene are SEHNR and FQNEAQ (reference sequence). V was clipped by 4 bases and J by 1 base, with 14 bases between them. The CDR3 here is CASSYQPSSSYEQYF. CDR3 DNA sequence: TGTGCCAGCAGCTACCAACCGAGTTCGTCCTACGAGCAGTACTTC.

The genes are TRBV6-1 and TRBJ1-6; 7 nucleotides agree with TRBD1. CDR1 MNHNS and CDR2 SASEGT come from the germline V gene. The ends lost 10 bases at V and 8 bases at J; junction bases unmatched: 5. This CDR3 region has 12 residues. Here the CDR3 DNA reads TGTGCCACCTACAGGGGCGATTCACCCCTCCACTTT. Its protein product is CATYRGDSPLHF.

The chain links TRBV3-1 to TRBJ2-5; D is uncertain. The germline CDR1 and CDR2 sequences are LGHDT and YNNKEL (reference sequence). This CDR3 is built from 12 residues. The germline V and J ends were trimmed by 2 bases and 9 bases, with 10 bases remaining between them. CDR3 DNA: TGTGCCAGCAGCCAACCTCACGGGCCCCAGTACTTC. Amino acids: CASSQPHGPQYF.

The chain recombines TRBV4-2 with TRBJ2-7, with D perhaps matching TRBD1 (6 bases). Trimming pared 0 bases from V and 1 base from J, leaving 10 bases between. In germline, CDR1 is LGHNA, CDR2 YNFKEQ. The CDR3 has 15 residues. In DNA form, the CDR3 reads TGTGCCAGCAGCCAAGATGGACAGCAATCCTACGAGCAGTACTTC. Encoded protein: CASSQDGQQSYEQYF.

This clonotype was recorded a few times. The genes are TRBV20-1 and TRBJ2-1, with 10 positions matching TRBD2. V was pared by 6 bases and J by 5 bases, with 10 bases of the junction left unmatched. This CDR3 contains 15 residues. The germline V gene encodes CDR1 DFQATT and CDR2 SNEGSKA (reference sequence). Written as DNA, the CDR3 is TGCAGTGCGACCTTGACTAGCGGGTCTAACAATGAGCAGTTCTTC. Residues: CSATLTSGSNNEQFF.

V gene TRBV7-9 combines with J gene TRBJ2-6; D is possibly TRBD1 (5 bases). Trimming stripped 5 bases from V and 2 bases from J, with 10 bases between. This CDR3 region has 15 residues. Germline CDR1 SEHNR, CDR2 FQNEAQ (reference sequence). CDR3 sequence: CASSPRVAGANVLTF. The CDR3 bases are TGTGCCAGCAGCCCCAGGGTTGCTGGGGCCAACGTCCTGACTTTC.

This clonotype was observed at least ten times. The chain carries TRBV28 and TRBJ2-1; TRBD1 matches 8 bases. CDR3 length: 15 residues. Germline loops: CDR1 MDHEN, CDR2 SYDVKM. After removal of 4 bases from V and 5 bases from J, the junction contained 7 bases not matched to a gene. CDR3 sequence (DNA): TGTGCCAGCAGTTCGACAGGGGCGACGGACAATGAGCAGTTCTTC. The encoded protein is CASSSTGATDNEQFF.

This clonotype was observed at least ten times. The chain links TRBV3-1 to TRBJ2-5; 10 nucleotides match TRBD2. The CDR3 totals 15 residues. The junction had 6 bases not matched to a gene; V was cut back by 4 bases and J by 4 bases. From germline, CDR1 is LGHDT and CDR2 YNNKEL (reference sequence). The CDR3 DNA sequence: TGTGCCAGCAGCCTACCAGCGGGGGGGCGAGAGACCCAGTACTTC. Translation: CASSLPAGGRETQYF.

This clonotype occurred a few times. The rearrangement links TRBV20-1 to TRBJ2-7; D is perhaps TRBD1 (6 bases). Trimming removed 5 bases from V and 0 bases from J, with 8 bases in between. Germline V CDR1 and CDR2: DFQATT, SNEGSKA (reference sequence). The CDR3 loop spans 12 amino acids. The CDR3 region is CSAPGHSYEQYF. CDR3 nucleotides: TGCAGTGCTCCGGGACACTCCTACGAGCAGTACTTC.

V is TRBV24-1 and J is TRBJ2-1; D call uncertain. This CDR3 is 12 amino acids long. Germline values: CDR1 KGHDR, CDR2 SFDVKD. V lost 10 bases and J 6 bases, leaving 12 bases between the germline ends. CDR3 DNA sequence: TGTGCCACGGAAGACGGCCTCAATGAGCAGTTCTTC. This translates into CATEDGLNEQFF.